The TCR beta chain under discussion was sequenced for a study of blood T cell repertoires in COVID-19. Only in-frame clones appear in the TCRdb table, and some are missing; sequencing was by immunoSEQ multiplex PCR. The sample comprises around 190,000 clones, roughly 85% of which are singletons, and more than 7.5% rests with the top ten. Germline assignment: CDR1 MDHEN and CDR2 SYDVKM. There are 17 residues in the CDR3. The ends were cut back, 4 bases at V and 0 bases at J, with 19 bases in the middle. Sequenced material: peripheral blood. The source is a man aged 45-60 years with active or convalescent COVID-19. The chain is built from TRBV28 and TRBJ2-7, with D tentatively TRBD1 (6 bases). CDR3 nucleotides: TGTGCCAGCAGTTCGCCCCTAGGAACAGGGCACTCCTACGAGCAGTACTTC. The encoded protein is CASSSPLGTGHSYEQYF. Drawing the rest from reference TRBV28 and TRBJ2-7, the complete variable domain is DVKVTQSSRYLVKRTGEKVFLECVQDMDHENMFWYRQDPGLGLRLIYFSYDVKMKEKGDIPEGYSVSREKKERFSLILESASTNQTSMYLCASSSPLGTGHSYEQYFGPGTRLTVT.